One sample yielded the 32 T cell receptor beta chains listed below, sequenced in a study of blood T cell repertoires in COVID-19. Clones were sequenced by immunoSEQ multiplex PCR, and TCRdb holds only the in-frame ones, with some missing. This table has about 83,000 clones, more than 75% appearing once. The specimen was peripheral blood. The receptors were sampled from a woman aged 80 or over with active or convalescent COVID-19.

The V call is TRBV5-6, the J call TRBJ1-6; 7 bases fit TRBD1. The CDR3 contains 14 residues. Trimming at V came to 0 bases and at J to 9 bases, leaving 3 bases not matched to a gene. The V gene's germline CDR1 is SGHDT and CDR2 YYEEEE. CDR3 bases: TGTGCCAGCAGCTTGGGAGGGGGCGGTTCACCCCTCCACTTT. It is translated as CASSLGGGGSPLHF.

The rearrangement joins TRBV28 to TRBJ1-4, with 9 positions matching TRBD1. The CDR3 is 17 residues long. CDR1 is MDHEN, CDR2 SYDVKM, per germline. With V trimmed by 3 bases and J by 1 base, 6 bases remained unmatched. CDR3 sequence: CASSFEGQGLTNEKLFF. The CDR3 nucleotides are TGTGCCAGCAGTTTCGAGGGACAGGGCTTAACTAATGAAAAACTGTTTTTT.

The chain carries TRBV9 and TRBJ1-2; D may be TRBD1 (6 bases). The CDR3 is 14 amino acids. CDR1 SGDLS and CDR2 YYNGEE come from the germline V gene. Deletions cut 3 bases from V and 6 bases from J, with 15 bases between. The CDR3 coding sequence is TGTGCCAGCAGCGCCTCAGGGGAGGGGGATGGCTACACCTTC. Translation: CASSASGEGDGYTF.

The chain employs TRBV2 and TRBJ2-2; 7 bases are shared with TRBD1. Per germline, CDR1 SNHLY and CDR2 FYNNEI. There are 15 residues in the CDR3. V shed 3 bases and J 3 bases; nucleotides not matched to a gene: 4. The CDR3 bases are TGTGCCAGCAGTGAGGCAGGGGGAGACACCGGGGAGCTGTTTTTT. As protein: CASSEAGGDTGELFF.

The gene calls are TRBV6-5 and TRBJ2-2, with D tentatively TRBD2 (5 bases). CDR1 and CDR2 (germline): MNHEY, SVGAGI. CDR3 size: 15 residues. Trimming shortened V by 7 bases and J by 4 bases, and 16 bases separated the two germline ends. CDR3 coding DNA: TGTGCCAGCAACCCTAGGAAACTAGGCACCGGGGAGCTGTTTTTT. It codes for CASNPRKLGTGELFF.

This clone showed up just once. V gene TRBV19 combines with J gene TRBJ2-1, with 8 bases matching TRBD1. Germline-derived CDR1 and CDR2 are LNHDA and SQIVND (reference sequence). CDR3 length equals 16 residues. The ends lost 1 base at V and 9 bases at J; junction bases unmatched: 11. CDR3 sequence reads: CASSIGTRTGTAEQFF. The CDR3 DNA reads TGTGCCAGTAGTATAGGAACTCGGACAGGGACGGCTGAGCAGTTCTTC.

The V call is TRBV27, the J call TRBJ1-1; the D is unclear. Germline assignment: CDR1 MNHEY and CDR2 SMNVEV (reference sequence). V lost 1 base and J 0 bases, leaving 6 bases between the germline ends. This CDR3 region has 14 residues. In nucleotides, the CDR3 is TGTGCCAGCAGTTTATTGTCGGTGAACACTGAAGCTTTCTTT. Translation: CASSLLSVNTEAFF.

This clone is a singleton in its sample. The rearrangement joins TRBV7-9 to TRBJ1-5; tentative D call: TRBD1 (5 bases). With 3 bases removed from V and 9 bases from J, the gap between germline ends came to 12 bases. The CDR3 runs to 13 residues. Germline V gene lookup returns CDR1 SEHNR and CDR2 FQNEAQ (reference sequence). This CDR3 is CASSLGGDLPQHF. CDR3 DNA sequence: TGTGCCAGCAGCTTGGGGGGGGATTTGCCCCAGCATTTT.

The chain recombines TRBV27 with TRBJ2-7; D is perhaps TRBD2 (5 bases). Germline-derived CDR1 and CDR2 are MNHEY and SMNVEV (reference sequence). Deletions cut 4 bases from V and 2 bases from J, with 12 bases between. The CDR3 is made up of 14 amino acids. CDR3 DNA: TGTGCCAGCAGTTACGGTCTCGGGGCCTACGAGCAGTACTTC. Translating it yields CASSYGLGAYEQYF.

The CDR3 loop is CASSPGGRGTDTQYF. The CDR3 DNA reads as TGTGCCAGCAGCCCGGGGGGGCGAGGCACAGATACGCAGTATTTT. J is TRBJ2-3 and V is TRBV7-3; 8 nucleotides agree with TRBD2. V dropped 5 bases and J dropped 1; count of bases not matched to a gene: 5. The CDR3 length is 15 residues. CDR1 and CDR2 from the germline V gene are SGHTA and FQGTGA.

The chain recombines TRBV4-2 with TRBJ2-1, with D perhaps TRBD2 (6 bases). V was pared by 3 bases and J by 2 bases, with 14 bases between. This CDR3 comprises 16 residues. From germline, CDR1 is LGHNA and CDR2 YNFKEQ. CDR3 amino acids: CASSHSAGPAYNEQFF. CDR3 coding DNA: TGTGCCAGCAGCCACTCAGCGGGTCCAGCCTACAATGAGCAGTTCTTC.

This chain connects TRBV5-1 to TRBJ1-3; D not resolved. This CDR3 spans 14 amino acids. V shed 5 bases and J shed 2 bases, with 11 bases lying between them. The germline V gene has CDR1 SGHRS and CDR2 YFSETQ. The CDR3 region is CASRREPTGNTIYF. CDR3 DNA sequence: TGCGCCAGCAGGAGGGAGCCGACTGGAAACACCATATATTTT.

The chain is built from TRBV28 and TRBJ2-7; D gene ambiguous. Germline V gene data show CDR1 as MDHEN and CDR2 as SYDVKM. The V end lost 3 bases, the J end lost 6 bases, and 9 bases lay between the germline ends. The CDR3 covers 12 residues. CDR3 in amino acids: CASSLVWAEQYF. In nucleotides, the CDR3 is TGTGCCAGCAGTTTGGTCTGGGCCGAGCAGTACTTC.

CDR3 DNA: TGTGCCAGTGGTCCGAGACAGGGCTCTGGGGCCAACGTCCTGACTTTC. This gives the protein CASGPRQGSGANVLTF. The chain recombines TRBV19 with TRBJ2-6, with 7 nucleotides matching TRBD1. Germline CDR1 reads LNHDA; CDR2 reads SQIVND (reference sequence). The CDR3 has 16 amino acids. The ends lost 8 bases at V and 0 bases at J; junction bases unmatched: 7. Together with reference TRBV19 and TRBJ2-6, the CDR3 gives the full variable domain: DGGITQSPKYLFRKEGQNVTLSCEQNLNHDAMYWYRQDPGQGLRLIYYSQIVNDFQKGDIAEGYSVSREKKESFPLTVTSAQKNPTAFYLCASGPRQGSGANVLTFGAGSRLTVL.

The chain carries TRBV7-2 and TRBJ2-4; 10 positions agree with TRBD1. V dropped 5 bases and J dropped 6; count of bases not matched to a gene: 7. This CDR3 has 15 residues. Germline V lookup: CDR1 SGHTA, CDR2 FQGNSA. CDR3 loop: CASSPGDRGVNIQYF. CDR3 sequence (DNA): TGTGCCAGCAGCCCAGGGGACAGGGGAGTAAACATTCAGTACTTC.

J is TRBJ1-4 and V is TRBV6-2 or TRBV6-3, with TRBD1 matching over 8 bases. Per germline, CDR1 MNHEY and CDR2 SVGEGT. V gave up 5 bases and J gave up 5 bases; unmatched junction bases: 4. The CDR3 has 14 residues. CDR3 nucleotides: TGTGCCAGCAGTGGGACAGGCCCAAATGAAAAACTGTTTTTT. As protein: CASSGTGPNEKLFF.

J is TRBJ1-5 and V is TRBV21-1; TRBD1, the table's D call, was not compared with the DNA. TRBV21-1 constitutes a pseudogene. The CDR3 covers 14 residues. The CDR3 DNA reads as TGTGCCACCTTGGGACAGGGAAGACGGCAGCCCCAGCATTTT. It encodes CATLGQGRRQPQHF.

In its sample, this clone was seen once. The V call is TRBV28, the J call TRBJ1-3; no clear D. V dropped 1 base and J dropped 2 bases, with 9 bases sitting between them. In germline, CDR1 is MDHEN, CDR2 SYDVKM. There are 15 residues in the CDR3. The CDR3 DNA follows: TGTGCCAGCAGTTTATCGAACATTCCTGGAAACACCATATATTTT. Amino acid sequence: CASSLSNIPGNTIYF. Full variable domain (remainder filled in from reference TRBV28 and TRBJ1-3): DVKVTQSSRYLVKRTGEKVFLECVQDMDHENMFWYRQDPGLGLRLIYFSYDVKMKEKGDIPEGYSVSREKKERFSLILESASTNQTSMYLCASSLSNIPGNTIYFGEGSWLTVV.

The genes are TRBV2 and TRBJ1-6, with D perhaps TRBD1 (5 bases). This CDR3 comprises 13 residues. Germline V gene data show CDR1 as SNHLY and CDR2 as FYNNEI. V lost 4 bases and J 7 bases, leaving 8 bases between the germline ends. The CDR3 here is CASSGQPNSPLHF. In DNA, the CDR3 is TGTGCCAGCAGTGGACAGCCAAATTCACCCCTCCACTTT.

The V gene is TRBV30, the J gene TRBJ1-2, with D perhaps TRBD1 (6 bases). Deletions cut 0 bases from V and 2 bases from J, with 13 bases between. CDR3 length: 15 residues. Germline V CDR1 and CDR2: GTSNPN, SVGIG (reference sequence). The CDR3 DNA is TGTGCCTGGAGTGTCACAGGGTGGAGAAACTATGGCTACACCTTC. Translated, it gives CAWSVTGWRNYGYTF. Full variable domain (missing parts from reference TRBV30 and TRBJ1-2): SQTIHQWPATLVQPVGSPLSLECTVEGTSNPNLYWYRQAAGRGLQLLFYSVGIGQISSEVPQNLSASRPQDRQFILSSKKLLLSDSGFYLCAWSVTGWRNYGYTFGSGTRLTVV.

V usage is TRBV5-6 and J usage is TRBJ1-5, with TRBD1 identical over 7 bases. The germline V gene encodes CDR1 SGHDT and CDR2 YYEEEE. V shed 4 bases, J shed 4 bases, and the junction held 8 bases outside the gene matches. The CDR3 loop spans 15 amino acids. For the CDR3, the DNA is TGTGCCAGCAGCCAGACAGGGCATGAGAATCAGCCCCAGCATTTT. It yields the protein CASSQTGHENQPQHF.

This rearrangement joins TRBV4-2 to TRBJ2-7, with TRBD1 matching 9 bases. V shed 4 bases, J shed 6 bases, and the junction held 10 bases outside the gene matches. This CDR3 is 15 amino acids long. Per germline, CDR1 LGHNA and CDR2 YNFKEQ. In nucleotides, the CDR3 is TGTGCCAGCAGCCTACCGGGACAGGGCGTGTCCGAGCAGTACTTC. This gives the protein CASSLPGQGVSEQYF.

The chain links TRBV9 to TRBJ1-3; no clear D gene. CDR3 size: 15 residues. Trimming shortened V by 0 bases and J by 0 bases, and 7 bases separated the two germline ends. The germline CDR1 and CDR2 sequences are SGDLS and YYNGEE. The CDR3 region has the DNA TGTGCCAGCAGCGTAGATGGCACCTCTGGAAACACCATATATTTT. Translated: CASSVDGTSGNTIYF.

V is TRBV19 and J is TRBJ2-5, with 9 nucleotides matching TRBD1. J lost 5 bases, V lost 4 bases, and 14 bases had no gene match. The CDR3 is 17 residues long. Germline V gives CDR1 LNHDA, CDR2 SQIVND (reference sequence). This CDR3 is CASSKSPGTGFGETQYF. The CDR3 DNA is TGTGCCAGTAGTAAATCCCCCGGGACAGGGTTTGGGGAGACCCAGTACTTC.

The chain couples TRBV5-1 to TRBJ1-4; D gene ambiguous. The germline V gene encodes CDR1 SGHRS and CDR2 YFSETQ. The CDR3 spans 16 residues. Trimming stripped 4 bases from V and 0 bases from J, with 13 bases between. The CDR3 protein is CASSGGGLATNEKLFF. CDR3 in DNA: TGCGCCAGCAGCGGAGGTGGGCTAGCAACTAATGAAAAACTGTTTTTT. Combining the CDR3 with reference TRBV5-1 and TRBJ1-4 gives the whole variable domain KAGVTQTPRYLIKTRGQQVTLSCSPISGHRSVSWYQQTPGQGLQFLFEYFSETQRNKGNFPGRFSGRQFSNSRSEMNVSTLELGDSALYLCASSGGGLATNEKLFFGSGTQLSVL.

The count of this clone is one. The chain has TRBV10-3 and TRBJ1-1; TRBD1 aligns across 9 bases. The CDR3 extends over 14 amino acids. CDR1 and CDR2 (germline): ENHRY, SYGVKD. Germline trimming cut 9 bases from V and 2 bases from J; bases unmatched to any gene: 7. This CDR3 is CAISGQGLNTEAFF. CDR3 bases: TGTGCCATATCGGGACAGGGCCTTAACACTGAAGCTTTCTTT.

V and J are TRBV7-2 and TRBJ2-1; 10 nucleotides line up with TRBD2. The CDR3 totals 15 residues. In germline, CDR1 is SGHTA, CDR2 FQGNSA. V gave up 4 bases and J gave up 6 bases; unmatched junction bases: 6. The chain's CDR3 is CASSSLAGESNEQFF. The CDR3 DNA reads TGTGCCAGCAGCTCGCTAGCGGGGGAAAGCAATGAGCAGTTCTTC. Using reference TRBV7-2 and TRBJ2-1 for the parts outside the CDR3, the full variable domain is GAGVSQSPSNKVTEKGKDVELRCDPISGHTALYWYRQSLGQGLEFLIYFQGNSAPDKSGLPSDRFSAERTGGSVSTLTIQRTQQEDSAVYLCASSSLAGESNEQFFGPGTRLTVL.

The chain couples TRBV4-3 to TRBJ2-6; D gene ambiguous. The germline V gene has CDR1 LGHNA and CDR2 YSLEER. V was clipped by 0 bases and J by 1 base, with 7 bases between them. This CDR3 comprises 16 residues. For the CDR3, the DNA is TGCGCCAGCAGCCAAGAATCCGGGTCTGGGGCCAACGTCCTGACTTTC. Its protein product is CASSQESGSGANVLTF.

The rearrangement joins TRBV7-2 to TRBJ1-1; no firm D call. With 1 base removed from V and 1 base from J, the gap between germline ends came to 10 bases. The CDR3 is made up of 15 amino acids. CDR1 SGHTA and CDR2 FQGNSA come from the germline V gene. DNA of the CDR3: TGTGCCAGCAGCTTAGATCCGGGTCAGAACACTGAAGCTTTCTTT. As protein: CASSLDPGQNTEAFF.

The genes are TRBV24-1 and TRBJ2-5; tentatively, D is TRBD2 (6 bases). V was trimmed by 4 bases and J by 2 bases, leaving 16 bases between them. The CDR3 contains 16 residues. In germline, CDR1 is KGHDR, CDR2 SFDVKD. The CDR3 region has the DNA TGTGCCACCAGTGACCCACCTGGTGGAGGGCAAGAGACCCAGTACTTC. Translation: CATSDPPGGGQETQYF.

This chain uses TRBV6-2 or TRBV6-3 with TRBJ1-5; 7 bases are shared with TRBD1. CDR1 MNHEY and CDR2 SVGEGT come from the germline V gene. Trimming removed 2 bases from V and 5 bases from J; junction bases left unmatched: 6. The CDR3 totals 15 residues. Written as DNA, the CDR3 is TGTGCCAGCAGTTACCGAGCACAGGGGCATCAGCCCCAGCATTTT. It translates to CASSYRAQGHQPQHF.

The rearrangement joins TRBV24-1 to TRBJ2-7, with 7 bases aligning to TRBD1. The CDR3 spans 13 residues. V trimming: 9 bases; J trimming: 1 base; junction bases outside the gene matches: 5. The germline gives CDR1 KGHDR, CDR2 SFDVKD. For the CDR3, the DNA is TGTGCCACCGGGGAACAGGGGTCCTACGAGCAGTACTTC. This translates into CATGEQGSYEQYF.